Listed here are 5 T cell receptor beta chains from one sample, sequenced in a study of radiation and T cells in renal cell carcinoma. As to time point: blood 2 weeks post-SBRT. Treatment of the sample: 15 Gy SBRT to primary tumor, nephrectomy 4 weeks later. Libraries were prepared by immunoSEQ multiplex PCR; TCRdb keeps only in-frame clonotypes and omits some of them. The sample has 120,000 or so clones, 65% to 85% seen once; the top ten hold 5.8%. This material consisted of blood, taken from a patient whose treatment included radiotherapy and nephrectomy. The source of these receptors is a man in his fifties with renal cell carcinoma.

The chain has TRBV5-4 and TRBJ1-2; D is uncertain. The V end was cut by 3 bases, the J end by 7 bases, with 16 bases between. CDR1 and CDR2 from the germline V gene are SGHNT and YYREEE (reference sequence). The CDR3 length is 14 residues. CDR3 sequence reads: CASSSSLLSGGYTF. The CDR3 bases are TGTGCCAGCAGCTCGAGCCTACTCAGTGGTGGCTACACCTTC.

V is TRBV7-8 and J is TRBJ2-7; D may correspond to TRBD1 or TRBD2 (6 bases each). The CDR3 spans 15 residues. The V and J ends lost 5 bases and 3 bases respectively, with 17 bases between them. Germline V CDR1 and CDR2: SGHVS, FQNEAQ. CDR3 loop: CASSIDGGRLYEQYF. CDR3 nucleotides: TGTGCCAGCAGCATAGACGGGGGCCGGCTCTACGAGCAGTACTTC.

The chain has TRBV18 and TRBJ1-5, with D perhaps TRBD1 (6 bases). CDR1 and CDR2 (germline): KGHSH, LQKENI. Trimming cost V 0 bases and J 6 bases, with 12 bases left between them. The CDR3 is 15 amino acids. The CDR3: CASSPPGARGQPQHF. CDR3 coding DNA: TGTGCCAGCTCACCACCGGGGGCGCGCGGTCAGCCCCAGCATTTT.

This chain links TRBV30 with TRBJ2-1, with a possible D match to TRBD1 (6 bases). With 6 bases removed from V and 7 bases from J, the gap between germline ends came to 7 bases. The germline CDR1 and CDR2 sequences are GTSNPN and SVGIG (reference sequence). This CDR3 has 10 residues. The CDR3 DNA follows: TGTGCCTGCCAGGGGAATGAGCAGTTCTTC. It is translated as CACQGNEQFF.

As concerns this clone: A read error may account for a junction end that differs from germline. The genes are TRBV7-7 and TRBJ2-7; 8 nucleotides match TRBD1. The germline CDR1 and CDR2 sequences are SSHAT and FNYEAQ (reference sequence). CDR3 length: 14 residues. This CDR3 is CASSPSRGPYEQYF. CDR3 sequence (DNA): TGTGCTAGCAGCCCCTCCAGGGGGCCCTACGAGCAGTACTTC.